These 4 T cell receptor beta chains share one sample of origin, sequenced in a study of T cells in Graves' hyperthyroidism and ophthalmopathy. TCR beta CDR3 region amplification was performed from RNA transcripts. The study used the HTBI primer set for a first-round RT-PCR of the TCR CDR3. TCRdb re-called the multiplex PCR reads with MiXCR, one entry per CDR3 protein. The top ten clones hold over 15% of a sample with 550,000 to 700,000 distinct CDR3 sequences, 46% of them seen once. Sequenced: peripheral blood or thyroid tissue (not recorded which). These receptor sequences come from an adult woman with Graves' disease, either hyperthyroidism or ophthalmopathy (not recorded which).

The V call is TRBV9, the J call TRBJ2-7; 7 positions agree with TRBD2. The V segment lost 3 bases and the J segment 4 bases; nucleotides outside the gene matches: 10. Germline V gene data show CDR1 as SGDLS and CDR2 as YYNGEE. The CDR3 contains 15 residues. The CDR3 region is CASSEREGRAYEQYF. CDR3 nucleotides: TGTGCCAGCAGCGAGAGGGAGGGACGTGCTTACGAGCAGTACTTC.

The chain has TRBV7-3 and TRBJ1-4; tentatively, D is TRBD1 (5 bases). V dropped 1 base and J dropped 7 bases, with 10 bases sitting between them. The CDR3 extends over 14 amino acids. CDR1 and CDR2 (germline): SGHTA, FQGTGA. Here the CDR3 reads CASSLRGPGEKLFF. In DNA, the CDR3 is TGTGCCAGCAGCTTAAGGGGACCCGGTGAAAAACTGTTTTTT.

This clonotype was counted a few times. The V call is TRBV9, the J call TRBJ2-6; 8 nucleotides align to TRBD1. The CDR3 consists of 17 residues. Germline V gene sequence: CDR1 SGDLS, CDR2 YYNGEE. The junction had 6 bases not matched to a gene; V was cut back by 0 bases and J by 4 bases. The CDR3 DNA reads TGTGCCAGCAGCGTAGGGCAGGACAGGGACGGGGCCAACGTCCTGACTTTC. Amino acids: CASSVGQDRDGANVLTF.

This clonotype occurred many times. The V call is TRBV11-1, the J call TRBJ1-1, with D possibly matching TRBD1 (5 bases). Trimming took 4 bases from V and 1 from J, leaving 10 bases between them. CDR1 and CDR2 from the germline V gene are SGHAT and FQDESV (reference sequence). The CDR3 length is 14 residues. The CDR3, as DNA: TGTGCCAGCAGCTATGAGGGGCCGAACACTGAAGCTTTCTTT. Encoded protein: CASSYEGPNTEAFF.